This passage covers 12 T cell receptor beta chains from one sample sequenced in a study of T cells in localized non-small cell lung cancer (TCRdb year 2020). The library was generated by the immunoSEQ multiplex PCR assay. TCRdb limited this immuneACCESS table to in-frame rearrangements with V and J called. A share of clones is missing; checked studies link under half to unresolved V genes, and the rest is unexplained. The sample table records 25,000 to 35,000 clones; roughly 87% of these occur just once. Of the sample, about a tenth is held by the ten largest clones. The starting material was peripheral blood, obtained before any cancer treatment. The receptors shown here come from a woman aged 35-70 years with stage I lung adenocarcinoma.

The CDR3 nucleotides read TGTGCCAGCAGCTTGGGCAGATACACTGAAGCTTTCTTT. This gives the protein CASSLGRYTEAFF. The chain joins TRBV7-6 to TRBJ1-1; D call uncertain. Trimming removed 3 bases at V and 3 bases at J, with 8 bases between. The CDR3 length is 13 residues. The germline V gene has CDR1 SGHVS and CDR2 FNYEAQ.

The gene calls are TRBV10-3 and TRBJ2-7; TRBD2 matches 11 bases. V shed 5 bases, J shed 3 bases, and the junction held 3 bases outside the gene matches. The CDR3 is made up of 14 amino acids. CDR1 is ENHRY, CDR2 SYGVKD, per germline. In nucleotides, the CDR3 is TGTGCCATCAGTCCCGGGACTAGCGGCTACGAGCAGTACTTC. Protein: CAISPGTSGYEQYF.

The genes are TRBV9 and TRBJ2-5; D remains unclear. The CDR3 contains 13 residues. Trimming removed 4 bases at V and 5 bases at J, with 12 bases between. Germline CDR1 is SGDLS and CDR2 is YYNGEE. The CDR3 loop is CASSPRVRETQYF. The CDR3 DNA sequence: TGTGCCAGCAGCCCCCGCGTGCGGGAGACCCAGTACTTC.

The rearrangement joins TRBV5-6 to TRBJ2-1, with D perhaps given as TRBD1 or TRBD2 (6 bases each). Trimming removed 0 bases at V and 7 bases at J, with 17 bases between. This CDR3 region has 16 residues. Germline values: CDR1 SGHDT, CDR2 YYEEEE. The CDR3 bases are TGTGCCAGCAGCTTGGTGCTAGGGGGGACTCTGAATGAGCAGTTCTTC. Its translation is CASSLVLGGTLNEQFF.

This chain joins TRBV7-2 and TRBJ2-5; 7 bases align to TRBD2. Germline values: CDR1 SGHTA, CDR2 FQGNSA. This CDR3 spans 15 amino acids. V was clipped by 5 bases and J by 5 bases; unmatched bases: 11. The CDR3 loop reads CASSDVQWRGETQYF. CDR3 bases: TGTGCCAGCAGCGACGTTCAGTGGCGGGGGGAGACCCAGTACTTC.

This clone was observed once. The genes are TRBV6-5 and TRBJ2-7; D may be TRBD1 (6 bases). Between the trimmed V and J ends, which lost 5 bases and 2 bases, there was a span of 13 bases. Looked up from germline, CDR1 is MNHEY and CDR2 is SVGAGI. The CDR3 totals 14 residues. CDR3 DNA sequence: TGTGCCAGCAGTAGAAACAGGGAACCCTACGAGCAGTACTTC. The encoded protein is CASSRNREPYEQYF.

The chain links TRBV18 to TRBJ2-3; D might be TRBD2 (6 bases). The CDR3 extends over 15 amino acids. CDR1 is KGHSH, CDR2 LQKENI, per germline. The V end lost 2 bases, the J end lost 2 bases, and 11 bases lay between the germline ends. CDR3 DNA: TGTGCCAGCTCACCATTACCGGGAGACACAGATACGCAGTATTTT. This translates into CASSPLPGDTDTQYF.

J is TRBJ2-7 and V is TRBV6-5; 8 bases line up with TRBD1. CDR1 and CDR2 (germline): MNHEY, SVGAGI. This CDR3 has 15 residues. V lost 5 bases to trimming and J lost 4 bases; unmatched junction nucleotides: 10. The CDR3 protein is CASSMSQGAFYEQYF. The CDR3 DNA reads as TGTGCCAGCAGTATGAGCCAGGGGGCGTTTTACGAGCAGTACTTC.

This chain links TRBV30 with TRBJ2-5; 9 bases fit TRBD2. The germline gives CDR1 GTSNPN, CDR2 SVGIG (reference sequence). The CDR3 runs 12 residues. Trimming cost V 3 bases and J 5 bases; bases outside gene matches: 1. CDR3 DNA: TGTGCCTGGAGGGCGGGAGGGGAGACCCAGTACTTC. This gives the protein CAWRAGGETQYF.

The chain is built from TRBV6-6 and TRBJ2-7; 9 nucleotides line up with TRBD1. The CDR3 loop spans 15 amino acids. J lost 3 bases, V lost 6 bases, and 9 bases had no gene match. Germline loops: CDR1 MNHNY, CDR2 SVGAGI (reference sequence). The CDR3 protein is CASRNSGTGSYEQYF. CDR3 nucleotide sequence: TGTGCCAGCAGAAACTCCGGGACAGGGAGCTACGAGCAGTACTTC.

The chain is built from TRBV6-6 and TRBJ1-1; D call uncertain. The CDR3 sequence is 13 residues long. Trimming removed 2 bases from V and 5 bases from J, with 9 bases in between. Germline CDR1 is MNHNY and CDR2 is SVGAGI (reference sequence). CDR3 loop: CASSYKEGTEAFF. As DNA, the CDR3 is TGTGCCAGCAGTTACAAAGAGGGAACTGAAGCTTTCTTT.

V and J are TRBV5-1 and TRBJ2-5; D remains unclear. Germline V gives CDR1 SGHRS, CDR2 YFSETQ. The CDR3 extends over 15 amino acids. The V end was cut by 3 bases, the J end by 3 bases, with 15 bases between. The CDR3 DNA follows: TGCGCCAGCAGCTCGTCACCCACCCATGAAGAGACCCAGTACTTC. This encodes CASSSSPTHEETQYF.